The next 3 T cell receptor beta chains were all read from a single sample in a study of T cell responses to AZD1222 COVID-19 vaccine. Profiling relied on immunoSEQ multiplex PCR, and the TCRdb table lists in-frame clones only, not all of them. The repertoire has about 130,000 clones, around nine tenths of them found once; the top ten carry 6.9%. Here the sequenced sample was peripheral blood, taken on day 0 of AZD1222 vaccination. The receptors come from an adult in good health.

In DNA, the CDR3 is TGTGCCAGCAGCCAAGATTGGGTTGGTCAGCCCCAGCATTTT. It is translated as CASSQDWVGQPQHF. The chain combines TRBV14 with TRBJ1-5; no clear D. CDR1 and CDR2 (germline): SGHDN, FVKESK. V was pared by 0 bases and J by 6 bases, with 9 bases between. The CDR3 sequence is 14 residues long.

The gene calls are TRBV7-8 and TRBJ2-7; 8 bases are shared with TRBD1. This CDR3 comprises 15 residues. The J segment lost 0 bases and the V segment lost 5 bases, leaving 6 bases of the junction unmatched. The germline CDR1 and CDR2 sequences are SGHVS and FQNEAQ. CDR3 sequence reads: CASSPGQASSYEQYF. The DNA of the CDR3 is TGTGCCAGCAGCCCGGGACAGGCAAGCTCCTACGAGCAGTACTTC.

The J gene is TRBJ1-5, the V gene TRBV15; possible D gene TRBD1, 5 bases. Per germline, CDR1 LNHNV and CDR2 YYDKDF (reference sequence). V lost 0 bases and J 3 bases, leaving 15 bases between the germline ends. This CDR3 contains 17 residues. The CDR3 nucleotides read TGTGCCACCAGCAGAGATTGGGGCTCAGGGCACAATCAGCCCCAGCATTTT. Protein: CATSRDWGSGHNQPQHF.